One and the same sample provided the 10 T cell receptor beta chains below, sequenced in a study of OX40 agonist ivuxolimab in advanced cancers. Clones were read by immunoSEQ multiplex PCR, and TCRdb kept only the in-frame ones, dropping some. The sample holds approximately 100,000 clones; approximately 84% are singletons and the top ten take approximately 5%. The specimen was CD4+ or CD8+ T cells sorted from blood, collected in a trial of the OX40 agonist ivuxolimab. Source of these receptors: an adult with an advanced solid tumor such as melanoma, head and neck, liver or kidney cancer.

This chain uses TRBV19 with TRBJ2-4; TRBD2 matches at 8 bases. The CDR3 is made up of 15 amino acids. Looked up from germline, CDR1 is LNHDA and CDR2 is SQIVND (reference sequence). The V gene end was trimmed by 3 bases and the J gene end by 4 bases; junction bases not matched to a gene: 5. CDR3 in amino acids: CASSIRTSWKNIQYF. CDR3 coding DNA: TGTGCCAGTAGTATTCGGACTAGCTGGAAAAACATTCAGTACTTC.

The V gene is TRBV15, the J gene TRBJ2-1; 7 nucleotides align to TRBD1. The CDR3 covers 15 residues. CDR1 is LNHNV, CDR2 YYDKDF, per germline (reference sequence). J was trimmed by 2 bases and V by 1 base; bases with no gene match: 2. The CDR3 DNA is TGTGCCACCAGCAGAGGGGGACAGACCTACAATGAGCAGTTCTTC. It encodes CATSRGGQTYNEQFF.

V is TRBV19 and J is TRBJ1-2; 7 bases match TRBD1. The germline V gene has CDR1 LNHDA and CDR2 SQIVND (reference sequence). V was pared by 1 base and J by 4 bases, with 0 bases of the junction left unmatched. This CDR3 has 13 amino acids. This CDR3 is CASSIAGGYGYTF. The DNA for the CDR3 is TGTGCCAGTAGTATAGCAGGGGGCTATGGCTACACCTTC.

This clone was detected a few times. The chain joins TRBV9 to TRBJ1-3; D call uncertain. Germline V gene lookup returns CDR1 SGDLS and CDR2 YYNGEE. The CDR3 extends over 14 amino acids. Trimming removed 8 bases from V and 0 bases from J, with 12 bases in between. DNA of the CDR3: TGTGCCAGTACCCGGGCCGACTCTGGAAACACCATATATTTT. Residues: CASTRADSGNTIYF.

The chain joins TRBV6-4 to TRBJ2-1; 8 bases are shared with TRBD2. CDR1 and CDR2 from the germline V gene are MRHNA and SNTAGT. V shed 6 bases, J shed 0 bases, and the junction held 19 bases outside the gene matches. This CDR3 region has 20 residues. The DNA for the CDR3 is TGTGCCAGCAGCCACTTGGAGCGGGAGTTCTGGGTCGGCTCCTACAATGAGCAGTTCTTC. This sequence encodes CASSHLEREFWVGSYNEQFF.

The V call is TRBV2, the J call TRBJ2-7; D call uncertain. There are 12 residues in the CDR3. V was cut by 2 bases and J by 5 bases, with 7 bases left in between. CDR1 SNHLY and CDR2 FYNNEI come from the germline V gene. DNA of the CDR3: TGTGCCAGCAGTGAAAAGGAGAACGAGCAGTACTTC. Encoded protein: CASSEKENEQYF.

This clone was seen a few times. The chain carries TRBV30 and TRBJ1-1, with 7 bases matching TRBD1. CDR1 and CDR2 (germline): GTSNPN, SVGIG (reference sequence). The length of the CDR3 is 14 residues. V trimming: 2 bases; J trimming: 3 bases; junction bases outside the gene matches: 6. The CDR3 bases are TGTGCCTGGAGTCCATCGACAGGGTACACTGAAGCTTTCTTT. It codes for CAWSPSTGYTEAFF.

A word on this clone: The sample carries other DNA sequences with the same CDR3. The chain recombines TRBV5-4 with TRBJ1-1; weak D call: TRBD1 (5 bases). Per the germline V gene, CDR1 is SGHNT and CDR2 is YYREEE (reference sequence). V shed 0 bases and J shed 1 base, with 10 bases lying between them. CDR3 length: 15 amino acids. The CDR3 bases are TGTGCCAGCAGCTTGGGGGGGTCCGGGAACACTGAAGCTTTCTTT. Translating gives CASSLGGSGNTEAFF. Combining the CDR3 with reference TRBV5-4 and TRBJ1-1 gives the whole variable domain ETGVTQSPTHLIKTRGQQVTLRCSSQSGHNTVSWYQQALGQGPQFIFQYYREEENGRGNFPPRFSGLQFPNYSSELNVNALELDDSALYLCASSLGGSGNTEAFFGQGTRLTVV.

V and J are TRBV7-9 and TRBJ1-2, with D perhaps TRBD1 (5 bases). This CDR3 contains 12 residues. V lost 6 bases to trimming and J lost 6 bases, with 11 bases between them. Germline V lookup: CDR1 SEHNR, CDR2 FQNEAQ (reference sequence). CDR3 coding DNA: TGTGCCAGCAGGGGAGGGGAGGATGGCTACACCTTC. As protein: CASRGGEDGYTF.

This chain links TRBV6-1 with TRBJ1-5; D may be TRBD1 (5 bases). This CDR3 has 14 residues. V was trimmed by 4 bases and J by 6 bases, leaving 13 bases between them. Germline values: CDR1 MNHNS, CDR2 SASEGT. The CDR3 sequence: CASSGGRGTQPQHF. The CDR3 DNA follows: TGTGCCAGCAGTGGGGGAAGGGGAACTCAGCCCCAGCATTTT.